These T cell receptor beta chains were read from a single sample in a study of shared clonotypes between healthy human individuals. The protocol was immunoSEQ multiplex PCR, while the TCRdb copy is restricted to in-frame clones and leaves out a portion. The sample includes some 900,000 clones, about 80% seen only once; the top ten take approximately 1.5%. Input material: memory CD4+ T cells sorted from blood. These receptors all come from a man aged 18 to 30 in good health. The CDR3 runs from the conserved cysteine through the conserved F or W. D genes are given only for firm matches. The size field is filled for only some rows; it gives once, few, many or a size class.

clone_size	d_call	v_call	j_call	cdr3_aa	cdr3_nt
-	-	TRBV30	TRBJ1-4	CAWKLGGTGVEKLFF	TGTGCCTGGAAACTAGGAGGGACTGGAGTTGAAAAACTGTTTTTT
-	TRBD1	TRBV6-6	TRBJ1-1	CASSSTGRGTEAFF	TGTGCCAGCAGTTCGACAGGGCGAGGTACTGAAGCTTTCTTT
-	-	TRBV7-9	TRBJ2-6	CASSLGLGLGRSGANVLTF	TGTGCCAGCAGCTTAGGTTTAGGCCTCGGGCGGTCTGGGGCCAACGTCCTGACTTTC
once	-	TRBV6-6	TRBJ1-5	CASSFQGGGQPQHF	TGTGCCAGCAGTTTCCAGGGTGGCGGTCAGCCCCAGCATTTT
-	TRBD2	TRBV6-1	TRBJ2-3	CASGTSGPTDTQYF	TGTGCCAGCGGGACTAGCGGGCCGACAGATACGCAGTATTTT
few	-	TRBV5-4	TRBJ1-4	CASSLDGANEKLFF	TGTGCCAGCAGCTTGGATGGGGCTAATGAAAAACTGTTTTTT
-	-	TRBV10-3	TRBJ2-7	CAISSRVAASYEQYF	TGTGCCATCAGCTCCCGGGTAGCGGCCTCCTACGAGCAGTACTTC
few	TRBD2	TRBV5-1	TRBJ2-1	CASSLRTSGDNEQFF	TGCGCCAGCAGTCTAAGGACTAGCGGGGACAATGAGCAGTTCTTC
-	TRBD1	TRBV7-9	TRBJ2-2	CASSSWTGGRTGELFF	TGTGCCAGCAGCTCCTGGACAGGGGGGCGCACCGGGGAGCTGTTTTTT
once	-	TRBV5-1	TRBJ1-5	CASSLEGNFNQPQHF	TGCGCCAGCAGCTTGGAGGGAAACTTCAATCAGCCCCAGCATTTT
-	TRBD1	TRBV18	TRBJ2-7	CASSQGQDNEQYF	TGTGCCAGCTCACAGGGACAGGACAACGAGCAGTACTTC
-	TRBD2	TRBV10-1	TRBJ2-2	CASSPETSGDTGELFF	TGCGCCAGCTCCCCGGAGACTAGCGGAGACACCGGGGAGCTGTTTTTT
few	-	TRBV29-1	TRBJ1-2	CSAWDNTGNGYTF	TGCAGCGCCTGGGACAACACGGGCAATGGCTACACCTTC
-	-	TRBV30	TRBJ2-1	CAQRLGGYNEQFF	TGTGCCCAAAGGCTGGGGGGCTACAATGAGCAGTTCTTC
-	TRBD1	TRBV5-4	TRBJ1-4	CASTQGADNEKLFF	TGTGCCAGCACACAGGGGGCAGATAATGAAAAACTGTTTTTT
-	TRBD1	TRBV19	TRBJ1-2	CASRMDRTDDGYTF	TGTGCCAGTAGGATGGACAGGACCGACGATGGCTACACCTTC
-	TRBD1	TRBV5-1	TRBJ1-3	CASSLIGTDSFSGNTIYF	TGCGCCAGCAGCTTGATTGGGACAGATTCCTTCTCTGGAAACACCATATATTTT
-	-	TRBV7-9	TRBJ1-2	CASSSQTGFHGYTF	TGTGCCAGCAGCTCGCAAACAGGGTTTCATGGCTACACCTTC
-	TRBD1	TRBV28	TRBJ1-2	CASSSRTGGPSNYGYTF	TGTGCCAGCAGTTCCCGGACAGGGGGCCCCTCTAACTATGGCTACACCTTC
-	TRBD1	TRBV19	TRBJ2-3	CASSSGTGGSSDTQYF	TGTGCCAGTAGTAGCGGGACAGGGGGCAGCTCAGATACGCAGTATTTT
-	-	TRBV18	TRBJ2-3	CASSIGQSTDTQYF	TGTGCCAGCTCAATCGGACAGAGCACAGATACGCAGTATTTT
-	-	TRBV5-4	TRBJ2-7	CASSLGPEQYF	TGTGCCAGCAGCCTCGGGCCCGAGCAGTACTTC
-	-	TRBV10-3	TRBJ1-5	CAISEEQSNQPQHF	TGTGCCATCAGTGAGGAGCAGAGCAATCAGCCCCAGCATTTT